This T cell receptor (beta chain) was identified in a study of cytomegalovirus exposure and HLA in healthy donors. Study-wide points: Some TCR beta chains (over 150 of them) were listed as cytomegalovirus-associated. Among the CMV-associated chains, three were confirmed in vitro as specific for CMV antigens. Later analysis suggested links between common viral pathogens and several top significant clusters. Earlier findings revealed that most TCR beta V segments proved productive either about 90% or about 30% of the time.

On this clone itself: Its antigen is still unknown.

This CDR3 has 15 residues. Germline CDR1 MNHEY, CDR2 SVGAGI. V shed 2 bases and J shed 1 base, with 6 bases lying between them. Primers: 60 Vbeta forward and 13 Jbeta reverse. Only in-frame clones appear in the TCRdb table, and some are missing; sequencing was by immunoSEQ multiplex PCR. This table has about 93,000 clones, 55% to 70% appearing once. Sequenced sample: PBMCs. The chain has TRBV6-5 and TRBJ2-6, with D possibly matching TRBD2 (6 bases). The sequence came from a boy aged 10-17 years in good health and CMV-seropositive. CDR3 nucleotide sequence: TGTGCCAGCAGTTACGGGGGGTCTGGGGCCAACGTCCTGACTTTC. Translated: CASSYGGSGANVLTF.